The entry that follows covers one T cell receptor beta chain sequence. Its antigen is currently unknown. The sample is drawn from a study of T cell responses to AZD1222 COVID-19 vaccine. This CDR3 is 17 amino acids long. Losses at the gene ends were 4 bases for V and 1 base for J; bases not matched to a gene: 7. Germline CDR1 and CDR2: MNHEY and SMNVEV (reference sequence). Findings and limits, study-wide: Spike-wide vaccine-associated CD4 TCRs dominated at 160-218 and 743-854. Unmutated variant regions are reportedly the target of nearly half of TCRs that are spike-specific. Donors were chiefly white British, with a greater number of females, and clonal diversity was perhaps underestimated.

The protocol was immunoSEQ multiplex PCR, while the TCRdb copy is restricted to in-frame clones and leaves out a portion. The sample comprises around 120,000 clones, over 75% of which are singletons, and over 2.5% rests with the top ten. Material: peripheral blood, obtained on day 0 of AZD1222 vaccination. The rearrangement joins TRBV27 to TRBJ2-1, with 10 positions matching TRBD2. The TCR sequence derives from an adult in good health. CDR3 in amino acids: CASSSHLLAGSYNEQFF. CDR3 bases: TGTGCCAGCAGTTCCCATTTACTAGCGGGATCCTACAATGAGCAGTTCTTC.